Below are 8 T cell receptor beta chains sequenced from a single sample in a study of T-cell reconstitution after alpha-beta-depleted transplantation in children. The TCRbeta library incorporated unique molecular identifiers. TCRdb redid the calling of the PCR reads with MiXCR, one entry per CDR3 protein. In the table there are 500,000 to 600,000 distinct CDR3 sequences, around a third of which are singletons. Here the sequenced sample was PBMCs from the stem cell graft donor, taken from the stem cell graft. These receptors all come from a human donor who donated a stem cell graft to a child with aplastic anemia.

Only a few counts were recorded for this clonotype. The J gene is TRBJ1-1, the V gene TRBV5-1; 7 bases agree with TRBD1. There are 14 residues in the CDR3. The germline gives CDR1 SGHRS, CDR2 YFSETQ. V was clipped by 4 bases and J by 3 bases; unmatched bases: 6. CDR3 sequence reads: CASSMEGGYTEAFF. DNA for the CDR3: TGCGCCAGCAGCATGGAAGGGGGCTACACTGAAGCTTTCTTT.

There are a few counts of this clonotype. The chain combines TRBV27 with TRBJ2-1; 10 bases line up with TRBD2. V was clipped by 5 bases and J by 3 bases; unmatched bases: 4. CDR1 MNHEY and CDR2 SMNVEV come from the germline V gene (reference sequence). The CDR3 runs to 15 residues. CDR3 DNA: TGTGCCAGCAGTATGGGACTAGCGTACTACAATGAGCAGTTCTTC. This sequence encodes CASSMGLAYYNEQFF.

This clonotype was seen a few times. The V and J genes are TRBV7-2 and TRBJ1-5; no reliable D call. This CDR3 spans 15 amino acids. Germline values: CDR1 SGHTA, CDR2 FQGNSA. The V and J ends lost 1 base and 0 bases respectively, with 7 bases between them. The CDR3 DNA is TGTGCCAGCAGCTTAGTTTCGGATAGCAATCAGCCCCAGCATTTT. It translates to CASSLVSDSNQPQHF.

This clonotype has more than one count but fewer than ten. The chain couples TRBV12-3 or TRBV12-4 to TRBJ2-2; the match to TRBD2 covers 8 bases. The CDR3 is made up of 20 amino acids. Germline trimming cut 6 bases from V and 1 base from J; bases unmatched to any gene: 19. The CDR3 region has the DNA TGTGCCAGCAGCTCCGACGAAGTCGTCTCACGGGAGGGGAACACCGGGGAGCTGTTTTTT. Its translation: CASSSDEVVSREGNTGELFF.

The V and J genes are TRBV18 and TRBJ2-6, with 9 bases fitting TRBD1. The germline V gene encodes CDR1 KGHSH and CDR2 LQKENI. Germline trimming cut 2 bases from V and 0 bases from J; bases unmatched to any gene: 8. The CDR3 loop spans 19 amino acids. In nucleotides, the CDR3 is TGTGCCAGCTCACCAGAGGGGACAGGGCCATCCTCTGGGGCCAACGTCCTGACTTTC. This codes for CASSPEGTGPSSGANVLTF.

The chain combines TRBV10-3 with TRBJ1-5; D gene ambiguous. V was pared by 0 bases and J by 3 bases, with 9 bases between. Germline CDR1 and CDR2: ENHRY and SYGVKD. CDR3 length: 15 residues. The DNA of the CDR3 is TGTGCCATCAGTGAGTCGGGTACAAACAATCAGCCCCAGCATTTT. It specifies CAISESGTNNQPQHF.

The gene calls are TRBV29-1 and TRBJ2-7, with TRBD1 identical over 7 bases. CDR1 is SQVTM, CDR2 ANQGSEA, per germline. The CDR3 length is 13 residues. With V trimmed by 6 bases and J by 5 bases, 10 bases remained unmatched. The CDR3 DNA follows: TGCAGCGTAGCCAGGGGGACGTTGGACGAGCAGTACTTC. Protein sequence: CSVARGTLDEQYF.

The rearrangement joins TRBV20-1 to TRBJ2-5; 11 nucleotides align to TRBD2. Per the germline V gene, CDR1 is DFQATT and CDR2 is SNEGSKA (reference sequence). CDR3 length: 16 residues. V was pared by 2 bases and J by 5 bases, with 10 bases of the junction left unmatched. CDR3 nucleotide sequence: TGCAGTGCTAGACTTCCGGGGACTAGCGGAGGGGAGACCCAGTACTTC. Protein: CSARLPGTSGGETQYF.